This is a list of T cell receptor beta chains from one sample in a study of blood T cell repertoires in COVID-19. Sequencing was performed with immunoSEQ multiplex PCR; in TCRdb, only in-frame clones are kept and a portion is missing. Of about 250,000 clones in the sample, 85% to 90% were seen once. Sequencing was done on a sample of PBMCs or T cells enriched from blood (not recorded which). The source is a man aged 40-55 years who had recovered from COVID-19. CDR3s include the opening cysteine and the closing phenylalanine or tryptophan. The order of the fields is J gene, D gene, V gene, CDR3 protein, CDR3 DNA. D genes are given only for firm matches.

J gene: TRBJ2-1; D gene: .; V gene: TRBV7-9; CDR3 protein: CASSIGGIGGEQFF; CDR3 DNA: TGTGCCAGCAGCATTGGAGGGATTGGGGGTGAGCAGTTCTTC
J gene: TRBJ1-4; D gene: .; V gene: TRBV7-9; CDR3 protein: CASSLARQVGGNEKLFF; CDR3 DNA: TGTGCCAGCAGCTTAGCGCGACAAGTGGGGGGGAATGAAAAACTGTTTTTT
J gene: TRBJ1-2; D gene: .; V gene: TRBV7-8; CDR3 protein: CASSLAVSGNNYGYTF; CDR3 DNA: TGTGCCAGCAGCTTAGCGGTCTCAGGGAATAACTATGGCTACACCTTC
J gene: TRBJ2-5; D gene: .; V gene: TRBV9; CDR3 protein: CASSSAGQGKETQYF; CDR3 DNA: TGTGCCAGCAGCTCAGCTGGCCAGGGGAAAGAGACCCAGTACTTC
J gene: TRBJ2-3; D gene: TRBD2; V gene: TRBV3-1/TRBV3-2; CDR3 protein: CASSQLSSGGTDTQYF; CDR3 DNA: TGTGCCAGCAGCCAATTATCTAGCGGGGGCACAGATACGCAGTATTTT
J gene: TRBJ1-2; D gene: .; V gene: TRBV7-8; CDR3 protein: CASSYTGRSYGYTF; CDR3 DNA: TGTGCCAGCAGCTACACAGGGAGAAGCTATGGCTACACCTTC
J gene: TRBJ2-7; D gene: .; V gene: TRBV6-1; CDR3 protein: CASSDLTAGGDEQYF; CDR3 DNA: TGTGCCAGCAGTGATCTCACAGCCGGAGGGGACGAGCAGTACTTC
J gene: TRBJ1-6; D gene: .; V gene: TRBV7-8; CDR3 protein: CASSLRQTRDSPLHF; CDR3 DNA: TGTGCCAGCAGCCTAAGACAGACAAGGGATTCACCCCTCCACTTT
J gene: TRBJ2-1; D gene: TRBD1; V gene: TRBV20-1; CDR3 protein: CSASSGQGVGGDEQFF; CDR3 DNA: TGCAGTGCTAGTTCCGGACAGGGGGTCGGCGGCGATGAGCAGTTCTTC
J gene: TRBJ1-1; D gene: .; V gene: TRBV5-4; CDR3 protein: CASSLERMNTEAFF; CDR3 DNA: TGTGCCAGCAGCTTGGAGCGAATGAACACTGAAGCTTTCTTT